This entry concerns a single T cell receptor beta chain. The sample is drawn from a study of blood T cell repertoires in COVID-19. The data were produced by immunoSEQ multiplex PCR, yet TCRdb's version contains in-frame clones alone and is incomplete. This sample has over 120,000 clones, with approximately 87% found just once. Germline V lookup: CDR1 LGHNA, CDR2 YSLEER. With 3 bases clipped from V and 4 bases from J, the junction kept 8 bases outside the gene matches. The CDR3 loop spans 15 amino acids. The sequencing sample was made of peripheral blood. The chain joins TRBV4-3 to TRBJ1-1, with TRBD1 matching over 7 bases. This receptor was identified in a man aged 45-65 years who had recovered from COVID-19. CDR3 protein: CASSHAEQGSTEAFF. The CDR3 DNA reads as TGCGCCAGCAGCCACGCGGAACAGGGGAGCACTGAAGCTTTCTTT.